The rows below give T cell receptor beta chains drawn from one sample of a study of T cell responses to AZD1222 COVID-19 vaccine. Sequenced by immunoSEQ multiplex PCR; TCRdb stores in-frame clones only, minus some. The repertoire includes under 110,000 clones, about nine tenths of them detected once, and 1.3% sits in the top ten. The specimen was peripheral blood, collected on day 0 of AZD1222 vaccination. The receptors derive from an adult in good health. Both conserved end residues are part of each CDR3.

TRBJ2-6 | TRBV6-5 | CASSNRGRGANVLTF
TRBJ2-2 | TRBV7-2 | CASRSPGQGTTGELFF
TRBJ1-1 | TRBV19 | CASHLGTEAFF
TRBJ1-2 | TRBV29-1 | CSVEDSVVGYTF
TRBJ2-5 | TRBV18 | CASSPPGGETQYF
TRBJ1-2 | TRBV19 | CATSSRSGYGYTF
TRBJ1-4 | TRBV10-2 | CASSESGGFYEKLFF
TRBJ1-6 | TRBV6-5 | CASSLGQGMSSPLHF
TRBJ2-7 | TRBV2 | CAGTGEYSYEQYF
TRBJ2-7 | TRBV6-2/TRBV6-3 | CASSYDRQGGEYEQYF
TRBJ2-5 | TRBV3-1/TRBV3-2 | CASSPRTGLETQYF
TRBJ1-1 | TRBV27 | CASSLLTGNTEAFF
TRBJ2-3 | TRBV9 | CASSVEGEVGDTQYF
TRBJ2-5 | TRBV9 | CASSGTDQETQYF